Each of the 15 T cell receptor beta chains below was sequenced from the same sample in a study of T cell responses to AZD1222 COVID-19 vaccine. The protocol was immunoSEQ multiplex PCR, while the TCRdb copy is restricted to in-frame clones and leaves out a portion. The sample comprises almost 50,000 clones, roughly three quarters of which are singletons, and roughly 20% rests with the top ten. The sequencing used peripheral blood, collected on day 0 of MenACWY control vaccination. The receptor source for this set is an adult in good health.

The chain carries TRBV28 and TRBJ1-1; possibly TRBD1 for D (6 bases). Trimming left V 2 bases short and J 2 bases short, with 12 bases between. The CDR3 is 15 amino acids. CDR1 and CDR2 from the germline V gene are MDHEN and SYDVKM. CDR3 residues: CASSLRDTFNTEAFF. The CDR3 region has the DNA TGTGCCAGCAGTTTACGGGACACCTTTAACACTGAAGCTTTCTTT.

This rearrangement joins TRBV29-1 to TRBJ1-2, with D possibly TRBD1 on 5 matching bases. The CDR3 contains 13 residues. Germline V gene lookup returns CDR1 SQVTM and CDR2 ANQGSEA. Deletions cut 2 bases from V and 8 bases from J, with 15 bases between. The chain's CDR3 is CSVELQGGVGYTF. The CDR3 DNA sequence: TGCAGCGTTGAACTCCAGGGAGGGGTGGGCTACACCTTC.

To note about this clone: One junction end disagrees with the germline gene, perhaps due to a read error. The chain carries TRBV2 and TRBJ2-3; D is undetermined. The germline V gene encodes CDR1 SNHLY and CDR2 FYNNEI. This CDR3 is built from 16 residues. The CDR3 loop reads CASSENRPRMRDRQYF. In nucleotides, the CDR3 is TGTGCCAGCAGTGAAAACCGCCCACGAATGCGAGATAGGCAGTATTTT.

The gene calls are TRBV6-1 and TRBJ1-2; 7 nucleotides agree with TRBD1. CDR1 and CDR2 from the germline V gene are MNHNS and SASEGT. There are 15 residues in the CDR3. The V and J ends lost 0 bases and 4 bases, in that order; junction bases with no gene match: 5. The CDR3, as DNA: TGTGCCAGCAGTGAAGCACCGACAGGGCGCTATGGCTACACCTTC. Its translation is CASSEAPTGRYGYTF.

This chain links TRBV5-1 with TRBJ2-3, with 12 positions matching TRBD2. From germline, CDR1 is SGHRS and CDR2 YFSETQ. The J segment lost 0 bases and the V segment lost 4 bases, leaving 6 bases of the junction unmatched. This CDR3 spans 17 amino acids. In DNA, the CDR3 is TGCGCCAGCAGCCGAGGGACTAGCGGGTTTAGCACAGATACGCAGTATTTT. It yields the protein CASSRGTSGFSTDTQYF.

The genes are TRBV11-2 and TRBJ1-5; 8 bases are shared with TRBD1. Germline loops: CDR1 SGHAT, CDR2 FQNNGV. This CDR3 comprises 13 residues. V was clipped by 5 bases and J by 5 bases; unmatched bases: 2. The CDR3 bases are TGTGCCAGCAGCCGACAGGGGTATCAGCCCCAGCATTTT. This encodes CASSRQGYQPQHF.

The gene calls are TRBV5-1 and TRBJ1-1; 8 bases match TRBD1. CDR1 and CDR2 from the germline V gene are SGHRS and YFSETQ. V lost 3 bases, J lost 1 base, and 5 bases stayed unmatched. The CDR3 runs to 15 residues. The CDR3 sequence is CASSSGQGPNTEAFF. CDR3 nucleotide sequence: TGCGCCAGCAGCTCCGGACAGGGCCCGAACACTGAAGCTTTCTTT.

The chain carries TRBV29-1 and TRBJ2-1; D is undetermined. Germline loops: CDR1 SQVTM, CDR2 ANQGSEA. The V and J ends lost 4 bases and 7 bases respectively, with 14 bases between them. This CDR3 region has 13 residues. For the CDR3, the DNA is TGCAGCGTTGGAAGAGCTATGTGGAATGAGCAGTTCTTC. Translated, it gives CSVGRAMWNEQFF.

Only a few counts were recorded for this clone. The chain carries TRBV3-1 (or the pseudogene TRBV3-2) and TRBJ2-7; 7 nucleotides match TRBD2. V gave up 3 bases and J gave up 2 bases; unmatched junction bases: 4. Germline V CDR1 and CDR2: LGHDT, YNNKEL (reference sequence). The CDR3 covers 14 residues. The CDR3 DNA sequence: TGTGCCAGCAGCCAGCGGGAGATTACCTACGAGCAGTACTTC. Translation: CASSQREITYEQYF.

The J gene is TRBJ1-1, the V gene TRBV5-6, with D unclear. The V end lost 4 bases, the J end lost 4 bases, and 11 bases lay between the germline ends. This CDR3 has 13 residues. Germline lookup yields CDR1 SGHDT and CDR2 YYEEEE. The CDR3 is CASSLWEGTEAFF. The DNA for the CDR3 is TGTGCCAGCAGCCTTTGGGAGGGCACTGAAGCTTTCTTT.

V is TRBV7-2 and J is TRBJ2-7; 7 bases map to TRBD1. V lost 4 bases and J lost 0; bases outside the gene matches: 3. The length of the CDR3 is 14 residues. CDR1 is SGHTA and CDR2 is FQGNSA in the germline V gene. The CDR3 here is CASSYGTVSYEQYF. DNA for the CDR3: TGTGCCAGCAGCTATGGGACAGTCTCCTACGAGCAGTACTTC.

V gene TRBV27 combines with J gene TRBJ1-3; TRBD1 is a possible D gene (6 bases). V was pared by 6 bases and J by 4 bases, with 16 bases between. The CDR3 is 15 residues long. CDR1 and CDR2 from the germline V gene are MNHEY and SMNVEV (reference sequence). In DNA form, the CDR3 reads TGTGCCAGCAGCCGTACCGGGACACTAGGAAACACCATATATTTT. It specifies CASSRTGTLGNTIYF.

This chain uses TRBV27 with TRBJ2-3, with 10 positions matching TRBD2. This CDR3 has 16 amino acids. From germline, CDR1 is MNHEY and CDR2 SMNVEV (reference sequence). The ends lost 2 bases at V and 4 bases at J; junction bases unmatched: 6. The CDR3 nucleotides read TGTGCCAGCAGTTTACTAGCGGGAGTGTTCGCAGATACGCAGTATTTT. Its translation: CASSLLAGVFADTQYF.

This clone is categorized as large (0.1 to 1%). The chain is built from TRBV9 and TRBJ2-1; maybe TRBD1 (6 bases). Germline V lookup: CDR1 SGDLS, CDR2 YYNGEE. Trimming stripped 4 bases from V and 5 bases from J, with 16 bases between. The CDR3 sequence is 15 residues long. The CDR3 sequence: CASSPLGDTHNEQFF. CDR3 DNA: TGTGCCAGCAGCCCATTGGGGGACACTCACAATGAGCAGTTCTTC. The full variable domain, in which reference TRBV9 and TRBJ2-1 provide the parts outside the CDR3, is DSGVTQTPKHLITATGQRVTLRCSPRSGDLSVYWYQQSLDQGLQFLIQYYNGEERAKGNILERFSAQQFPDLHSELNLSSLELGDSALYFCASSPLGDTHNEQFFGPGTRLTVL.

This chain joins TRBV5-4 and TRBJ2-1, with D unresolved. The V end was cut by 5 bases, the J end by 8 bases, with 17 bases between. CDR1 and CDR2 (germline): SGHNT, YYREEE (reference sequence). This CDR3 contains 14 residues. The CDR3 is CASRMDVPSDEQFF. CDR3 sequence (DNA): TGTGCCAGCAGAATGGACGTCCCCTCGGATGAGCAGTTCTTC.